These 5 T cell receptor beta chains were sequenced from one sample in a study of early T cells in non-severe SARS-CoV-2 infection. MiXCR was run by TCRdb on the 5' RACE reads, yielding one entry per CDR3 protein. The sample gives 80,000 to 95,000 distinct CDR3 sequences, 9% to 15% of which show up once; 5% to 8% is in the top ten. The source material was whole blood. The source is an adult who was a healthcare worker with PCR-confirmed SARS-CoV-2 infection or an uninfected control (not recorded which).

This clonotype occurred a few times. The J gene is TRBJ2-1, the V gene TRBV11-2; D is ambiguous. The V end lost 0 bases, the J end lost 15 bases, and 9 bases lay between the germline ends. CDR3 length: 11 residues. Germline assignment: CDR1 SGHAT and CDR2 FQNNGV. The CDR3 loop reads CASSLEVSPFF. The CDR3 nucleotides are TGTGCCAGCAGCTTAGAGGTATCGCCGTTCTTC. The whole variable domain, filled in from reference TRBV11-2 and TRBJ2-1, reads EAGVAQSPRYKIIEKRQSVAFWCNPISGHATLYWYQQILGQGPKLLIQFQNNGVVDDSQLPKDRFSAERLKGVDSTLKIQPAKLEDSAVYLCASSLEVSPFFGPGTRLTVL.

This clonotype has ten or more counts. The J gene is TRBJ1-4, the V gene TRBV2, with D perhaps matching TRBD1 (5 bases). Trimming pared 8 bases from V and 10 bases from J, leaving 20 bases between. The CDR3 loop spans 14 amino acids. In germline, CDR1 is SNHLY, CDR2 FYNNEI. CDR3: CASLERTSGGKLFF. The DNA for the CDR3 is TGTGCCAGCTTGGAACGGACCTCCGGGGGAAAACTGTTTTTT.

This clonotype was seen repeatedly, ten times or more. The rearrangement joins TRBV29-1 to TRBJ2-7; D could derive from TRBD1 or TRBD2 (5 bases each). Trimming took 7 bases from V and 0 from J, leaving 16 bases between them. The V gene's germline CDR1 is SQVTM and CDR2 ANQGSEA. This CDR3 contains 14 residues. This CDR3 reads CSGSGTASSYEQYF. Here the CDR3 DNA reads TGCAGCGGCTCGGGGACGGCTAGCTCCTACGAGCAGTACTTC.

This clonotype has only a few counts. The CDR3: CASRLKAGETYIQYF. CDR3 DNA sequence: TGTGCCAGCAGACTCAAAGCGGGAGAGACTTACATTCAGTACTTC. J is TRBJ2-4 and V is TRBV27, with 8 bases fitting TRBD2. CDR3 length: 15 amino acids. CDR1 is MNHEY, CDR2 SMNVEV, per germline (reference sequence). Trimming at V came to 6 bases and at J to 8 bases, leaving 12 bases not matched to a gene.

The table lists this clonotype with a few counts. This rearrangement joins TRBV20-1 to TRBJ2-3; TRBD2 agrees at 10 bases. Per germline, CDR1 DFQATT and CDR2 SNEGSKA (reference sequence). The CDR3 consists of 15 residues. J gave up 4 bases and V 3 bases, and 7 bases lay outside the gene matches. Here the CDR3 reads CSARDPSGSSDTQYF. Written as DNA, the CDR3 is TGCAGTGCTAGGGACCCTAGCGGGAGTTCAGATACGCAGTATTTT.